Listed below are T cell receptor beta chains from one sample, sequenced in a study of T cell responses to AZD1222 COVID-19 vaccine. Sequencing used immunoSEQ multiplex PCR; TCRdb keeps in-frame clones, though not all of them. The repertoire holds about 79,000 clones, with around 90% as singletons. The sample was peripheral blood, taken on day 0 of MenACWY control vaccination. The receptors stem from an adult in good health. The CDR3 runs from the conserved cysteine through the conserved F or W. The order of the fields is J gene, D gene, clone size, V gene, CDR3 protein, CDR3 DNA. A D gene is named only where the DNA matches it firmly. A row's size may be missing; if present it is once, few, many or a size class.

>TRBJ1-2|NA|NA|TRBV30
CAWDRTTGYTF
TGTGCCTGGGACCGGACCACCGGCTACACCTTC
>TRBJ2-5|NA|NA|TRBV27
CASRGGGRETQYF
TGTGCCAGCAGGGGCGGAGGGCGAGAGACCCAGTACTTC
>TRBJ2-7|NA|NA|TRBV27
CASSRTGTYEQYF
TGTGCCAGCAGTCGTACAGGTACCTACGAGCAGTACTTC
>TRBJ2-1|NA|once|TRBV5-1
CASSGTEANEQFF
TGCGCCAGCAGTGGTACCGAGGCCAATGAGCAGTTCTTC
>TRBJ2-5|NA|NA|TRBV28
CASSLRETQYF
TGTGCCAGCAGTTTACGAGAGACCCAGTACTTC
>TRBJ2-5|NA|NA|TRBV15
CATSRDLRHQETQYF
TGTGCCACCAGCAGAGATCTGAGGCATCAAGAGACCCAGTACTTC
>TRBJ1-5|NA|NA|TRBV5-6
CASSLRGHGGPQHF
TGTGCCAGCAGCTTGCGAGGACACGGGGGGCCCCAGCATTTT
>TRBJ2-2|TRBD1|NA|TRBV7-2
CASSPQGQGAGELFF
TGTGCCAGCAGCCCTCAGGGACAGGGGGCCGGGGAGCTGTTTTTT
>TRBJ1-2|NA|NA|TRBV5-1
CASSLALGERGYTF
TGCGCCAGCAGCTTGGCCCTAGGGGAGAGGGGCTACACCTTC
>TRBJ2-7|NA|NA|TRBV28
CASSSLGGEQYF
TGTGCCAGCAGTTCTCTCGGCGGCGAGCAGTACTTC
>TRBJ1-1|NA|NA|TRBV7-2
CASSARGGTEAFF
TGTGCCAGCAGCGCCCGAGGGGGCACTGAAGCTTTCTTT
>TRBJ2-5|NA|NA|TRBV28
CASSAPGTKQETQYF
TGTGCCAGCAGCGCCCCAGGGACAAAGCAAGAGACCCAGTACTTC
>TRBJ2-7|TRBD1|NA|TRBV7-2
CASSPQGTSYEQYF
TGTGCCAGCAGCCCACAGGGGACCAGCTACGAGCAGTACTTC
>TRBJ2-7|NA|NA|TRBV11-2
CASSRHERLKFYEQYF
TGTGCCAGCAGCAGACACGAAAGACTAAAATTCTACGAGCAGTACTTC
>TRBJ1-2|NA|NA|TRBV19
CATRDWSGASGYTF
TGTGCCACTCGAGACTGGTCAGGGGCATCTGGCTACACCTTC
>TRBJ1-4|NA|once|TRBV5-1
CASSTGGGSEKLFF
TGCGCCAGCAGCACCGGGGGGGGCAGTGAAAAACTGTTTTTT
>TRBJ1-4|NA|NA|TRBV10-2
CASSESAGWGEKLFF
TGCGCCAGCAGTGAGTCGGCAGGATGGGGCGAAAAACTGTTTTTT
>TRBJ1-3|NA|NA|TRBV7-8
CASSLARRNTIYF
TGTGCCAGCAGCTTAGCCCGAAGAAACACCATATATTTT
>TRBJ1-3|TRBD1|once|TRBV7-3
CASSKTGGFVGNTIYF
TGTGCCAGCAGCAAAACAGGGGGCTTCGTAGGAAACACCATATATTTT
>TRBJ2-3|TRBD2|NA|TRBV7-8
CASSYASGTDTQYF
TGTGCCAGCAGCTATGCTAGCGGGACAGATACGCAGTATTTT
>TRBJ2-7|TRBD1|NA|TRBV12-5
CASGWAGQGPYEQYF
TGTGCTAGTGGCTGGGCCGGACAGGGTCCCTACGAGCAGTACTTC
>TRBJ1-2|NA|once|TRBV18
CASSTREENYGYTF
TGTGCCAGCTCAACCCGAGAGGAGAACTATGGCTACACCTTC
>TRBJ2-1|TRBD2|NA|TRBV27
CASSPLGGRPSALYNEQFF
TGTGCCAGCAGTCCCCTCGGCGGGAGGCCCTCAGCCCTCTACAATGAGCAGTTCTTC
>TRBJ2-1|NA|NA|TRBV28
CASNLVSSGGPPYNEQFF
TGTGCCAGCAACCTAGTATCGTCAGGAGGCCCCCCCTACAATGAGCAGTTCTTC
>TRBJ2-7|TRBD2|NA|TRBV12-3/TRBV12-4
CASGSGSYEQYF
TGTGCCAGCGGTAGCGGGAGCTACGAGCAGTACTTC
>TRBJ2-1|TRBD2|NA|TRBV9
CASSVRREGRNEQFF
TGTGCCAGCAGCGTCAGGAGGGAGGGCCGTAATGAGCAGTTCTTC
>TRBJ2-1|NA|NA|TRBV7-2
CASSLGPAPINEQFF
TGTGCCAGCAGCTTAGGTCCGGCCCCCATTAATGAGCAGTTCTTC
>TRBJ2-3|NA|NA|TRBV7-8
CASSPAGHTQDTQYF
TGTGCCAGCAGCCCAGCGGGCCATACACAGGATACGCAGTATTTT
>TRBJ1-3|NA|NA|TRBV6-5
CASGWAGGNTIYF
TGTGCCAGCGGGTGGGCAGGAGGAAACACCATATATTTT
>TRBJ1-5|TRBD1|NA|TRBV7-8
CASSRGQGDQPQHF
TGTGCCAGCAGCCGTGGACAGGGGGATCAGCCCCAGCATTTT
>TRBJ2-1|NA|NA|TRBV19
CASSIDPGGPYNEQFF
TGTGCCAGTAGTATAGATCCCGGGGGGCCCTACAATGAGCAGTTCTTC
>TRBJ2-1|TRBD1|NA|TRBV7-9
CASSPLTGGLGNEQFF
TGTGCCAGCAGTCCCCTGACAGGGGGCTTGGGGAATGAGCAGTTCTTC
>TRBJ1-1|NA|NA|TRBV7-8
CASSLGRMSFERTEAFF
TGTGCCAGCAGCCTAGGCAGGATGAGCTTCGAGCGGACTGAAGCTTTCTTT
>TRBJ1-1|NA|NA|TRBV18
CASSPLADDMNTEAFF
TGTGCCAGCTCACCTCTGGCTGATGATATGAACACTGAAGCTTTCTTT
>TRBJ1-4|TRBD1|few|TRBV2
CASSRDSNEKLFF
TGTGCCAGCAGCCGGGACAGTAATGAAAAACTGTTTTTT
>TRBJ1-4|NA|NA|TRBV7-9
CASSLGELGEKLFF
TGTGCCAGCAGCTTAGGCGAACTCGGGGAAAAACTGTTTTTT
>TRBJ2-3|TRBD1|NA|TRBV19
CASSGETGVTDTQYF
TGTGCCAGTAGTGGCGAGACAGGGGTAACAGATACGCAGTATTTT
>TRBJ2-3|NA|NA|TRBV7-2
CASSRDADTQYF
TGTGCCAGCAGCCGAGACGCAGATACGCAGTATTTT
>TRBJ1-1|NA|NA|TRBV2
CASSGTYGGTEAFF
TGTGCCAGCAGTGGTACATACGGAGGTACTGAAGCTTTCTTT
>TRBJ1-2|NA|NA|TRBV7-9
CASSLSSENYGYTF
TGTGCCAGCAGCTTATCGTCGGAAAACTATGGCTACACCTTC
>TRBJ2-7|NA|NA|TRBV11-2
CASSLFAGWSSYEQYF
TGTGCCAGCAGCTTATTTGCCGGGTGGAGCTCCTACGAGCAGTACTTC
>TRBJ1-5|NA|once|TRBV15
CATSRGEGGNQPQHF
TGTGCCACCAGCAGAGGGGAGGGAGGCAATCAGCCCCAGCATTTT
>TRBJ2-6|TRBD2|NA|TRBV27
CASSRPGLAGGANVLTF
TGTGCCAGCAGTCGCCCGGGACTAGCGGGCGGGGCCAACGTCCTGACTTTC
>TRBJ2-7|NA|NA|TRBV6-2/TRBV6-3
CASSYSIGRGSYEQYF
TGTGCCAGCAGTTACTCGATCGGGAGAGGATCCTACGAGCAGTACTTC
>TRBJ1-3|NA|NA|TRBV7-2
CASSLTASEDTIYF
TGTGCCAGCAGCCTGACAGCTTCCGAGGACACCATATATTTT
>TRBJ1-1|NA|NA|TRBV7-8
CASSLEGAGNTEAFF
TGTGCCAGCAGCTTAGAAGGGGCAGGGAACACTGAAGCTTTCTTT